One and the same sample provided the 6 T cell receptor beta chains below, sequenced in a study of regulatory T cells in long-lasting Graves disease. Combining iRepertoire HTBI primers with Arm-PCR of CDR3 regions, the authors built TCR beta libraries. TCRdb recomputed calls from the multiplex PCR reads with MiXCR, one row per CDR3 protein. Here the sample spans around 450,000 distinct CDR3 sequences, around a fifth being singletons. Time point indicated: persistent/refractory GD, antithyroid drugs over 5 years with positive TRAb. Preparation of the TCR library used RNA extracted from PBMCs. The sample in question was peripheral blood mononuclear cells (PBMCs), obtained when the disease was refractory, from a patient treated with antithyroid drugs. These receptors were obtained from a female donor with Graves disease.

Turning to this clonotype: A single base separates this from a much larger clone, so it may be a read error. J is TRBJ1-2 and V is TRBV28; the match to TRBD1 covers 10 bases. Germline V CDR1 and CDR2: MDHEN, SYDVKM. This CDR3 is 15 amino acids long. This CDR3 reads CASSLPGQGFYGHTF. In nucleotides, the CDR3 is TGTGCCAGCAGTTTACCGGGACAGGGGTTCTATGGCCACACCTTC.

The V gene is TRBV27, the J gene TRBJ1-2; D gene uncertain. Trimming took off 0 bases at V and 8 bases at J, with 16 bases between the two ends. The CDR3 sequence is 15 residues long. Germline loops: CDR1 MNHEY, CDR2 SMNVEV (reference sequence). CDR3 residues: CASSLSRLSADGYTF. CDR3 DNA sequence: TGTGCCAGCAGTTTATCGAGGTTAAGCGCGGACGGCTACACCTTC.

The V call is TRBV7-3, the J call TRBJ2-2, with TRBD1 identical over 7 bases. CDR1 is SGHTA and CDR2 is FQGTGA in the germline V gene. V lost 5 bases to trimming and J lost 4 bases; unmatched junction nucleotides: 7. This CDR3 is built from 15 residues. CDR3 DNA sequence: TGTGCCAGCAGCCTAGACAGGGCGGGCACCGGGGAGCTGTTTTTT. Encoded protein: CASSLDRAGTGELFF.

The chain carries TRBV12-3 or TRBV12-4 and TRBJ2-7, with a weak D call TRBD1 (5 bases). This CDR3 is built from 15 residues. V was shortened by 6 bases and J by 3 bases, with 18 bases between the two germline ends. CDR3 loop: CASSVGSQGIYEQYF. In DNA, the CDR3 is TGTGCCAGCAGCGTAGGGTCTCAGGGTATCTACGAGCAGTACTTC.

On this clonotype: Just one base apart from a much larger clone, this may be a read error. The rearrangement joins TRBV7-9 to TRBJ2-5; either TRBD1 or TRBD2 may supply D (5 bases each). Per the germline V gene, CDR1 is SEHNR and CDR2 is FQNEAQ (reference sequence). Trimming stripped 4 bases from V and 4 bases from J, with 10 bases between. The CDR3 contains 13 residues. CDR3 bases: TGTGCCAGCAGCTGCACTGGGGGAGAGACCCAGTACTTC. Translation gives CASSCTGGETQYF.

This clonotype was seen repeatedly, ten times or more. The chain joins TRBV7-3 to TRBJ1-1, with 7 bases that match TRBD1. This CDR3 is built from 13 residues. V trimming: 6 bases; J trimming: 4 bases; junction bases outside the gene matches: 5. The germline gives CDR1 SGHTA, CDR2 FQGTGA. This CDR3 reads CASRATGVTEAFF. CDR3 in DNA: TGTGCCAGCAGGGCTACAGGGGTCACTGAAGCTTTCTTT.